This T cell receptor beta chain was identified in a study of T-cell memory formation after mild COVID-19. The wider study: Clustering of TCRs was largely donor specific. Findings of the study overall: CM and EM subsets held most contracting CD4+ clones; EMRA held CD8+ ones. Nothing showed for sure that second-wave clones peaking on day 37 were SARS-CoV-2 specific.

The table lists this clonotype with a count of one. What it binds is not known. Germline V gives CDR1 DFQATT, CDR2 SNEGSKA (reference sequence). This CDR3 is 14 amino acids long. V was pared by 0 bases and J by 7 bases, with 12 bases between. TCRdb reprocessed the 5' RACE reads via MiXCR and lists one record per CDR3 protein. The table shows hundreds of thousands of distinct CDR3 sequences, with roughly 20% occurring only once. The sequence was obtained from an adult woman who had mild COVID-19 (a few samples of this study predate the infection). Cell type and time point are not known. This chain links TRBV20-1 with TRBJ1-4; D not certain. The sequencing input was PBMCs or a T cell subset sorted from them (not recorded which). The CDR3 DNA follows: TGCAGTGCTAGAGAAGGAGGGATTAGTGAAAAACTGTTTTTT. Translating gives CSAREGGISEKLFF.